The 9 T cell receptor beta chains presented below share a single source sample, sequenced in a study of regulatory T cells in long-lasting Graves disease. TCR beta libraries were built with iRepertoire HTBI primers and Arm-PCR of CDR3 regions. One entry per CDR3 protein, called by TCRdb with MiXCR from the multiplex PCR reads. The table has some 370,000 distinct CDR3 sequences, less than 25% seen once; the top ten hold 20% to 25%. Time point denoted: persistent/refractory GD, antithyroid drugs over 5 years with positive TRAb. Following extraction of RNA from PBMCs, that RNA was used to make the TCR library. The specimen comprised peripheral blood mononuclear cells (PBMCs), sampled when the disease was refractory, from a patient treated with antithyroid drugs. The receptors here all came from a female donor with Graves disease.

Many counts were recorded for this clonotype. The gene calls are TRBV12-3 or TRBV12-4 and TRBJ2-7; TRBD2 matches at 11 bases. The CDR3 length is 15 residues. V was clipped by 0 bases and J by 3 bases; unmatched bases: 1. The CDR3 reads CASSLAGTSGYEQYF. As DNA, the CDR3 is TGTGCCAGCAGTTTAGCTGGGACTAGCGGCTACGAGCAGTACTTC.

This clonotype appeared many times. The chain recombines TRBV7-2 with TRBJ2-5; D is undetermined. The CDR3 is 13 residues long. V was shortened by 1 base and J by 5 bases, with 8 bases between the two germline ends. In germline, CDR1 is SGHTA, CDR2 FQGNSA. The CDR3 protein is CASSLGFGETQYF. The CDR3 DNA follows: TGTGCCAGCAGCTTAGGGTTTGGGGAGACCCAGTACTTC.

The chain recombines TRBV27 with TRBJ2-2; 7 bases are shared with TRBD1. Looked up from germline, CDR1 is MNHEY and CDR2 is SMNVEV (reference sequence). J gave up 6 bases and V 4 bases, and 11 bases lay outside the gene matches. The CDR3 extends over 16 amino acids. Written as DNA, the CDR3 is TGTGCCAGCAGTTCGGGACAGACACTCACCGCCGGGGAGCTGTTTTTT. It specifies CASSSGQTLTAGELFF.

This clonotype was detected only a few times. The V call is TRBV7-2, the J call TRBJ2-7; 8 nucleotides align to TRBD1. V was clipped by 4 bases and J by 4 bases; unmatched bases: 6. The V gene's germline CDR1 is SGHTA and CDR2 FQGNSA. This CDR3 has 14 residues. The CDR3 region has the DNA TGTGCCAGCAGCTACGCCGACAGGGGTTACGAGCAGTACTTC. Encoded protein: CASSYADRGYEQYF.

This clonotype was found a few times. The rearrangement uses TRBV20-1 and TRBJ2-5; weak D call: TRBD2 (6 bases). The CDR3 spans 13 residues. V lost 1 base, J lost 2 bases, and 8 bases lay in between. The germline gives CDR1 DFQATT, CDR2 SNEGSKA (reference sequence). CDR3 sequence (DNA): TGCAGTGCTAGAGTGCGGGGACAAGAGACCCAGTACTTC. Residues: CSARVRGQETQYF.

The chain employs TRBV18 and TRBJ2-2; D might be TRBD1 (5 bases). V was cut by 1 base and J by 5 bases, with 8 bases left in between. The CDR3 runs to 14 residues. Germline assignment: CDR1 KGHSH and CDR2 LQKENI. This chain's CDR3 is CASSPRQRTGELFF. DNA for the CDR3: TGTGCCAGCTCACCACGACAGAGGACCGGGGAGCTGTTTTTT.

The chain carries TRBV6-4 and TRBJ2-6; 10 bases match TRBD2. Germline loops: CDR1 MRHNA, CDR2 SNTAGT. The CDR3 is made up of 18 amino acids. The junction had 4 bases not matched to a gene; V was cut back by 2 bases and J by 0 bases. CDR3 protein: CASSDGAGGPSGANVLTF. The DNA for the CDR3 is TGTGCCAGCAGTGACGGAGCGGGAGGGCCCTCTGGGGCCAACGTCCTGACTTTC.

This clonotype was seen a few times. The chain has TRBV7-9 and TRBJ1-4, with D hard to call. V dropped 5 bases and J dropped 7 bases, with 11 bases sitting between them. This CDR3 contains 13 residues. CDR1 and CDR2 from the germline V gene are SEHNR and FQNEAQ (reference sequence). This chain's CDR3 is CASSSGMGEKLFF. The CDR3 DNA sequence: TGTGCCAGCAGCAGCGGTATGGGTGAAAAACTGTTTTTT.

This clonotype has a handful of counts. The chain recombines TRBV6-1 with TRBJ1-3; 8 nucleotides line up with TRBD1. The V gene end was trimmed by 6 bases and the J gene end by 2 bases; junction bases not matched to a gene: 12. This CDR3 has 17 amino acids. The germline gives CDR1 MNHNS, CDR2 SASEGT. In DNA, the CDR3 is TGTGCCAGCAGGGGCTCCCGGACAGGGAGCACTGGAAACACCATATATTTT. Its protein is CASRGSRTGSTGNTIYF.